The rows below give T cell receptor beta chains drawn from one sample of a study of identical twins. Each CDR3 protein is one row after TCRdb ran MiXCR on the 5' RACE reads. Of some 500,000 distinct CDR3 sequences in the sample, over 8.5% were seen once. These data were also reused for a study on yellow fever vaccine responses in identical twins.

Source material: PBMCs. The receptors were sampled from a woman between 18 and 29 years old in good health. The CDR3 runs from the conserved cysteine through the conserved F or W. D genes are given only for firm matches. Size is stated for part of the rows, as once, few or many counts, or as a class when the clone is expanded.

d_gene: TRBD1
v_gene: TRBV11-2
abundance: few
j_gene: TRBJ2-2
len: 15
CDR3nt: TGTGCCAGCAGTTCACCTACAGGGGGTTCGGGGGAGCTGTTTTTT
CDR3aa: CASSSPTGGSGELFF

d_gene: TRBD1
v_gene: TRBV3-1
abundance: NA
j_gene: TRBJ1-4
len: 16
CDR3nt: TGTGCCAGCAGCCATCTGGCCGGGACAGCGAATGAAAAACTGTTTTTT
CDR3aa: CASSHLAGTANEKLFF

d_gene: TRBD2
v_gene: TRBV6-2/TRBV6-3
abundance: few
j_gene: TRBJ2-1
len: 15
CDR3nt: TGTGCCAGCGCTCTAGCGGGAGTCTCCTACAATGAGCAGTTCTTC
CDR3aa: CASALAGVSYNEQFF

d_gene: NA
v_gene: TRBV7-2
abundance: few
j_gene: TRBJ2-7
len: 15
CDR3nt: TGTGCCAGCAGCGCACCGGGACTCCCAACGGGCGAGCAGTACTTC
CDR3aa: CASSAPGLPTGEQYF

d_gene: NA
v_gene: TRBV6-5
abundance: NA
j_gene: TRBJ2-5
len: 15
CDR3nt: TGTGCCAGCAGTTACTCGGCAGGGGCAGGAGAGACCCAGTACTTC
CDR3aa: CASSYSAGAGETQYF

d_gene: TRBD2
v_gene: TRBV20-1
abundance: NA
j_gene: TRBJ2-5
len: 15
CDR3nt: TGCAGTGCTAGTAGAGCGGGAGGGCCCTCGGAGACCCAGTACTTC
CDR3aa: CSASRAGGPSETQYF

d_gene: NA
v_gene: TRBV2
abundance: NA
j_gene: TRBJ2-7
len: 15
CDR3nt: TGTGCCAGCAACCTAAATATACAGAGTTCCTACGAGCAGTACTTC
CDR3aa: CASNLNIQSSYEQYF

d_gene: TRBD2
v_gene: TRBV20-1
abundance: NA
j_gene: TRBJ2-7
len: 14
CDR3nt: TGCAGTGCTAGCTCTAGCGGGAAAACCTACGAGCAGTACTTC
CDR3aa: CSASSSGKTYEQYF

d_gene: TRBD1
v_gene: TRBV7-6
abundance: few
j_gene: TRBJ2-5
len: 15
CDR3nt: TGTGCCAGCAGCGGTAGCGGGACAGGGGAAGAGACCCAGTACTTC
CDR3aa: CASSGSGTGEETQYF

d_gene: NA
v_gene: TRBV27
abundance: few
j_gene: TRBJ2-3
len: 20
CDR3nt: TGTGCCAGCAGTCCAACCCCCGGAGTAGGCAGACAACGTAGCACAGATACGCAGTATTTT
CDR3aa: CASSPTPGVGRQRSTDTQYF

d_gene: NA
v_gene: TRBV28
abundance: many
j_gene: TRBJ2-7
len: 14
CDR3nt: TGTGCCAGCAGTCCCGGGACGAAGACCTACGAGCAGTACTTC
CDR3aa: CASSPGTKTYEQYF

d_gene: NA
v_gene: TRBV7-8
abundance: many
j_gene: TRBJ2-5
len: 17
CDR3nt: TGTGCCAGCAGACCTAAAGAGTTCGGGGCAATCCAAGAGACCCAGTACTTC
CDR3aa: CASRPKEFGAIQETQYF

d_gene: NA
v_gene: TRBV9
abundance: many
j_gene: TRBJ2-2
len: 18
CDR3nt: TGTGCCAGCAGCGTACTCGCCGGCGGGGCGGGGAACACCGGGGAGCTGTTTTTT
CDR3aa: CASSVLAGGAGNTGELFF

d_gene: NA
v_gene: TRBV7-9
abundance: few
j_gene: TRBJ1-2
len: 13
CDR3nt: TGTGCCAGCAGCTTCCTACAGGCGTATGGCTACACCTTC
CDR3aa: CASSFLQAYGYTF

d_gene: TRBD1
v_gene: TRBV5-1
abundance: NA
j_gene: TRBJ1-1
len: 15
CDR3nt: TGCGCCAGCAGCTCGGGGGACAGGGGGCCCACTGAAGCTTTCTTT
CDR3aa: CASSSGDRGPTEAFF

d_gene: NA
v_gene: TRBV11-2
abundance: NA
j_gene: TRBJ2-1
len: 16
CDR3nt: TGTGCCAGCAGCTTAGGGGTGACTGCCTCCTACAATGAGCAGTTCTTC
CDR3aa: CASSLGVTASYNEQFF

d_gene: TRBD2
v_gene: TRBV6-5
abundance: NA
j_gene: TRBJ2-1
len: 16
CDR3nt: TGTGCCAGCAGTTACCGCGGGAGAGGGGCAGGCGATGAGCAGTTCTTC
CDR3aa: CASSYRGRGAGDEQFF

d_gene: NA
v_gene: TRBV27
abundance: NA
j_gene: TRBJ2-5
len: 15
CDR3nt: TGTGCCAGCAGACCCCGGGGCTTCTCACAAGAGACCCAGTACTTC
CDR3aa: CASRPRGFSQETQYF

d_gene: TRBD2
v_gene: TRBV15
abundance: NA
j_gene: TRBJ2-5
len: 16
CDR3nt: TGTGCCACCAGCAGAGATCTAGCGGGAGCAGGGGAGACCCAGTACTTC
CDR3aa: CATSRDLAGAGETQYF

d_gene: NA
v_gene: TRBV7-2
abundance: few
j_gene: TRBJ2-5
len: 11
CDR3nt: TGTGCCAGCAGCTCACCGCGGACCCAGTACTTC
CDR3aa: CASSSPRTQYF

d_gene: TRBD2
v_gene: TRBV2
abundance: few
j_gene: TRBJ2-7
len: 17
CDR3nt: TGTGCCAGCTCGGGACTAGCGGGAGCGCCCAGCTCCTACGAGCAGTACTTC
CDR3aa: CASSGLAGAPSSYEQYF

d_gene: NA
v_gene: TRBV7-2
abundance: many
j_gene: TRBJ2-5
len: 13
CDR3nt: TGTGCCAGCAGCTTAGATTTGAAAGAGACCCAGTACTTC
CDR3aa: CASSLDLKETQYF

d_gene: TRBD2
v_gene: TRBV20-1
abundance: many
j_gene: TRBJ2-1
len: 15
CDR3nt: TGCACCGGACTAGCGGGGTTAGGGGTTCGGAATGAGCAGTTCTTC
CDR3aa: CTGLAGLGVRNEQFF

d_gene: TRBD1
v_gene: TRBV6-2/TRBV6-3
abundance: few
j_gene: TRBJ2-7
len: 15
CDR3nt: TGTGCCAGCAGTTACGGGACAGGGGGATCCTACGAGCAGTACTTC
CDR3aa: CASSYGTGGSYEQYF

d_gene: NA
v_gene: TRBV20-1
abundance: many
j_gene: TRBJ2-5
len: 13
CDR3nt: TGCAGTGCAGCGGGACAGCTGATGGAGACCCAGTACTTC
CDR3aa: CSAAGQLMETQYF

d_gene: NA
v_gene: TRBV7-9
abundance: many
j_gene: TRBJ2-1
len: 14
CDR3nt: TGTGCCAGCAGCTCGCCAGTATACTACAATGAGCAGTTCTTC
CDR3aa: CASSSPVYYNEQFF

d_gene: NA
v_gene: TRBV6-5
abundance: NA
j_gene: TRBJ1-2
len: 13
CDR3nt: TGTGCCAGCAGTTACAGGCAGAACTATGGCTACACCTTC
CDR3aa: CASSYRQNYGYTF

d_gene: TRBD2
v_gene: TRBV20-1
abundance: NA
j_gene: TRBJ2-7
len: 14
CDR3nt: TGCAGTGCCCCTGGACTAGCGGGTACCAGCGAGCAGTACTTC
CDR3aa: CSAPGLAGTSEQYF

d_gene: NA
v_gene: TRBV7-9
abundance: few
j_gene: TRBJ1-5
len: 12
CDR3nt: TGTGCCAGCAGCTTAGCTGAAAAGCCCCAGCATTTT
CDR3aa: CASSLAEKPQHF

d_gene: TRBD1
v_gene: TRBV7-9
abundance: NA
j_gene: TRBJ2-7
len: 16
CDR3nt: TGTGCCAGCAGCTTAGCAATGACAGGGGGTAATTACGAGCAGTACTTC
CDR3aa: CASSLAMTGGNYEQYF

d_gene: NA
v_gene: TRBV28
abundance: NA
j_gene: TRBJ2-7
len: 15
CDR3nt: TGTGCCAGCAGAGTAGGGACGGGGTTGAAGAACGAGCAGTACTTC
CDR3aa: CASRVGTGLKNEQYF

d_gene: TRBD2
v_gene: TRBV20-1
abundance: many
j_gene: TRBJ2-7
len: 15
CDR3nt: TGCAGTGCTAGAGATCGTAGCGGGGGATCCTACGAGCAGTACTTC
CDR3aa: CSARDRSGGSYEQYF

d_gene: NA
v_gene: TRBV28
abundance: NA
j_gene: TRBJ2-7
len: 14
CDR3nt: TGTGCCAGCAGGCCCCGCGGGGAAGCCTACGAGCAGTACTTC
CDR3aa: CASRPRGEAYEQYF

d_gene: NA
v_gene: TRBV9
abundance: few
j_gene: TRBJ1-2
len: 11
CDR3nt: TGTGCCAGCAGCACCCCGGGGGGCTACACCTTC
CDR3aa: CASSTPGGYTF

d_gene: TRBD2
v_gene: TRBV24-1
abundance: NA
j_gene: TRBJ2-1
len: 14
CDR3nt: TGTGCCACCAGCCGACTAGCGGGTATGAATGAGCAGTTCTTC
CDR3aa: CATSRLAGMNEQFF

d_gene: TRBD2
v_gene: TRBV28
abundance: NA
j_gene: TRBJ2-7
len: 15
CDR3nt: TGTGCCAGCAGTCGGACTAGCGGGCCCTCCTACGAGCAGTACTTC
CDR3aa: CASSRTSGPSYEQYF

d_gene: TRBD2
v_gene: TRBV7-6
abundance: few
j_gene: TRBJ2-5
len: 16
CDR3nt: TGTGCCAGCAGCAATCCTAGCGGGGGGTACCAAGAGACCCAGTACTTC
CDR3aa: CASSNPSGGYQETQYF

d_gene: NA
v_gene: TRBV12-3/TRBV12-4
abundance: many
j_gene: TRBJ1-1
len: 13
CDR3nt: TGTGCCAGCAGTTTATTGACATCCACTGAAGCTTTCTTT
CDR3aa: CASSLLTSTEAFF

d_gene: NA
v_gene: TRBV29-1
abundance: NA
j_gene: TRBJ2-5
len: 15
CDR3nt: TGCAGCGTTGAAGATCGGGATTTGTTCCAAGAGACCCAGTACTTC
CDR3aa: CSVEDRDLFQETQYF

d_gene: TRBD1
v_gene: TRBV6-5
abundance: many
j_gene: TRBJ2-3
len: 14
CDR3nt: TGTGCCAGCAGTTACGGACAGGGCACAGATACGCAGTATTTT
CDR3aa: CASSYGQGTDTQYF

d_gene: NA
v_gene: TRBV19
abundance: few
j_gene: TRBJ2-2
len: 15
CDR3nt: TGTGCCAGTAGTGCACCAGACCTTAACACCGGGGAGCTGTTTTTT
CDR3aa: CASSAPDLNTGELFF

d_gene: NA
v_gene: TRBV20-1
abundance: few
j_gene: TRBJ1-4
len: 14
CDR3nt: TGCAGTGCTGGCAATCGACAGGTTAATGAAAAACTGTTTTTT
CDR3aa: CSAGNRQVNEKLFF

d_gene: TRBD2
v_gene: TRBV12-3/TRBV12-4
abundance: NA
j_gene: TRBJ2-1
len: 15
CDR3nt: TGTGCCAGCAAAGCAAGCGGGAGTGTGTGGAATGAGCAGTTCTTC
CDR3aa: CASKASGSVWNEQFF

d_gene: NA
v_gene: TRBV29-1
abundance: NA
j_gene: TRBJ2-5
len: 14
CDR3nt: TGCAGCGTTGAAGATTACGATTTCCAAGAGACCCAGTACTTC
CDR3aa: CSVEDYDFQETQYF

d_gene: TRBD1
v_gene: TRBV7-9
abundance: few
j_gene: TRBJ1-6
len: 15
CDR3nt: TGTGCCAGCAGCAACCGGGACAGTTATAATTCACCCCTCCACTTT
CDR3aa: CASSNRDSYNSPLHF

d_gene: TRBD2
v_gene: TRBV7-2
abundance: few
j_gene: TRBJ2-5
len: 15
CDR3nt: TGTGCCAGCAGCGTATTAAGCGGGGAGGGAGAGACCCAGTACTTC
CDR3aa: CASSVLSGEGETQYF

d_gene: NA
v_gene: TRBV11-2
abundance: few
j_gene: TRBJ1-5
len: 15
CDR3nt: TGTGCCAGCAGCCTGGGCAGGCTTAGCAATCAGCCCCAGCATTTT
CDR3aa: CASSLGRLSNQPQHF

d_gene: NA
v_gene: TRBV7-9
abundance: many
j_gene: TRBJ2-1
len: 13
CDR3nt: TGTGCCAGCAGCTTAGGTCTGGGCGATGAGCAGTTCTTC
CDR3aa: CASSLGLGDEQFF

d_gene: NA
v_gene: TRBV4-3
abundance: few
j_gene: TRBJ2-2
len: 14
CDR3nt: TGCGCCAGCAGCCAAGATTCGGGGGCCGGGGAGCTGTTTTTT
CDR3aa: CASSQDSGAGELFF

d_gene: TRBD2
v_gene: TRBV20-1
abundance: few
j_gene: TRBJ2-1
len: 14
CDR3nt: TGCAGTGTCTTCCCTTCGCGGGAGTACAATGAGCAGTTCTTC
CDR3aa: CSVFPSREYNEQFF

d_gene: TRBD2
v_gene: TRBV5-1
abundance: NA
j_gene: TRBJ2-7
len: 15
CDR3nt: TGCGCCAGCAGCTTGCGCGGGGGAGAGAACTACGAGCAGTACTTC
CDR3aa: CASSLRGGENYEQYF